The next 3 T cell receptor beta chains were all read from a single sample in a study of shared T cell receptors in the human thymus. Clones were read by immunoSEQ multiplex PCR, and TCRdb kept only the in-frame ones, dropping some. The sample yields 650,000 to 950,000 clones, 80% to 90% seen once. The sample was also reused in another study, on human thymus T cells.

The specimen was thymocytes. These receptors were collected from a girl under three years old with a congenital heart defect.

The chain carries TRBV7-6 and TRBJ1-5; unclear D gene. Trimming cost V 5 bases and J 0 bases, with 11 bases left between them. This CDR3 is 15 amino acids long. Germline values: CDR1 SGHVS, CDR2 FNYEAQ. The CDR3 sequence is CASSKTANSNQPQHF. The CDR3 DNA reads TGTGCCAGCAGCAAAACAGCAAATAGCAATCAGCCCCAGCATTTT.

The J gene is TRBJ1-2, the V gene TRBV11-2; D might be TRBD1 (6 bases). The ends were cut back, 2 bases at V and 0 bases at J, with 22 bases in the middle. Germline V gene sequence: CDR1 SGHAT, CDR2 FQNNGV. The CDR3 length is 19 residues. Here the CDR3 reads CASSLFPHLGAGANYGYTF. Written as DNA, the CDR3 is TGTGCCAGCAGCTTATTCCCTCATTTAGGGGCAGGGGCTAACTATGGCTACACCTTC.

The chain is built from TRBV5-1 and TRBJ1-1; possibly TRBD1 for D (6 bases). V was trimmed by 4 bases and J by 1 base, leaving 20 bases between them. This CDR3 is built from 17 residues. Per the germline V gene, CDR1 is SGHRS and CDR2 is YFSETQ. The CDR3 loop is CASSPGDTRYWNTEAFF. DNA of the CDR3: TGCGCCAGCAGCCCCGGGGACACCCGATACTGGAACACTGAAGCTTTCTTT.